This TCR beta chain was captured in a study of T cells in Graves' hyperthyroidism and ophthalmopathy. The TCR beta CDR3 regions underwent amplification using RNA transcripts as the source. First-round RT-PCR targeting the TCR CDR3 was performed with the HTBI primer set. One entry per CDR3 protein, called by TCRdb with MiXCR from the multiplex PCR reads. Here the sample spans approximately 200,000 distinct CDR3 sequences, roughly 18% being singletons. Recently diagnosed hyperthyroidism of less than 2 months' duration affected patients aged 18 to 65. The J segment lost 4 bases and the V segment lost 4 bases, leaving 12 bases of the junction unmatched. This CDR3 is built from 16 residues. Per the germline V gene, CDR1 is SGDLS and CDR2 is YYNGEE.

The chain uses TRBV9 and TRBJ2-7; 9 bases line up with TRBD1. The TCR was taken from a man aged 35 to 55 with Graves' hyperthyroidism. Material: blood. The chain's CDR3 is CASSTNPGQGSYEQYF. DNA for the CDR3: TGTGCCAGCAGCACGAACCCGGGACAGGGTTCTTACGAGCAGTACTTC.